The clone carrying this T cell receptor beta chain was recorded many times. Generated by immunoSEQ multiplex PCR, the TCRdb table keeps only in-frame clones and is missing some. Of 150,000 to 180,000 clones listed, around nine tenths are singletons. The data stem from a study of blood T cell repertoires in COVID-19. The overall study: The United States, Italy and Spain were the sources of the acute and convalescent COVID-19 samples. Sample material is recorded as cDNA or gDNA derived from T cells, B-cell-depleted T cells, or PBMCs.

V was trimmed by 3 bases and J by 10 bases, leaving 10 bases between them. There are 11 residues in the CDR3. Germline lookup yields CDR1 DFQATT and CDR2 SNEGSKA (reference sequence). The sequenced material came from peripheral blood. The receptor was derived from a woman between 65 and 79 years old with acute or convalescent COVID-19. The chain uses TRBV20-1 and TRBJ1-3, with D uncertain. This CDR3 is CSASLETTIYF. CDR3 sequence (DNA): TGCAGTGCTAGCTTGGAGACGACCATATATTTT.